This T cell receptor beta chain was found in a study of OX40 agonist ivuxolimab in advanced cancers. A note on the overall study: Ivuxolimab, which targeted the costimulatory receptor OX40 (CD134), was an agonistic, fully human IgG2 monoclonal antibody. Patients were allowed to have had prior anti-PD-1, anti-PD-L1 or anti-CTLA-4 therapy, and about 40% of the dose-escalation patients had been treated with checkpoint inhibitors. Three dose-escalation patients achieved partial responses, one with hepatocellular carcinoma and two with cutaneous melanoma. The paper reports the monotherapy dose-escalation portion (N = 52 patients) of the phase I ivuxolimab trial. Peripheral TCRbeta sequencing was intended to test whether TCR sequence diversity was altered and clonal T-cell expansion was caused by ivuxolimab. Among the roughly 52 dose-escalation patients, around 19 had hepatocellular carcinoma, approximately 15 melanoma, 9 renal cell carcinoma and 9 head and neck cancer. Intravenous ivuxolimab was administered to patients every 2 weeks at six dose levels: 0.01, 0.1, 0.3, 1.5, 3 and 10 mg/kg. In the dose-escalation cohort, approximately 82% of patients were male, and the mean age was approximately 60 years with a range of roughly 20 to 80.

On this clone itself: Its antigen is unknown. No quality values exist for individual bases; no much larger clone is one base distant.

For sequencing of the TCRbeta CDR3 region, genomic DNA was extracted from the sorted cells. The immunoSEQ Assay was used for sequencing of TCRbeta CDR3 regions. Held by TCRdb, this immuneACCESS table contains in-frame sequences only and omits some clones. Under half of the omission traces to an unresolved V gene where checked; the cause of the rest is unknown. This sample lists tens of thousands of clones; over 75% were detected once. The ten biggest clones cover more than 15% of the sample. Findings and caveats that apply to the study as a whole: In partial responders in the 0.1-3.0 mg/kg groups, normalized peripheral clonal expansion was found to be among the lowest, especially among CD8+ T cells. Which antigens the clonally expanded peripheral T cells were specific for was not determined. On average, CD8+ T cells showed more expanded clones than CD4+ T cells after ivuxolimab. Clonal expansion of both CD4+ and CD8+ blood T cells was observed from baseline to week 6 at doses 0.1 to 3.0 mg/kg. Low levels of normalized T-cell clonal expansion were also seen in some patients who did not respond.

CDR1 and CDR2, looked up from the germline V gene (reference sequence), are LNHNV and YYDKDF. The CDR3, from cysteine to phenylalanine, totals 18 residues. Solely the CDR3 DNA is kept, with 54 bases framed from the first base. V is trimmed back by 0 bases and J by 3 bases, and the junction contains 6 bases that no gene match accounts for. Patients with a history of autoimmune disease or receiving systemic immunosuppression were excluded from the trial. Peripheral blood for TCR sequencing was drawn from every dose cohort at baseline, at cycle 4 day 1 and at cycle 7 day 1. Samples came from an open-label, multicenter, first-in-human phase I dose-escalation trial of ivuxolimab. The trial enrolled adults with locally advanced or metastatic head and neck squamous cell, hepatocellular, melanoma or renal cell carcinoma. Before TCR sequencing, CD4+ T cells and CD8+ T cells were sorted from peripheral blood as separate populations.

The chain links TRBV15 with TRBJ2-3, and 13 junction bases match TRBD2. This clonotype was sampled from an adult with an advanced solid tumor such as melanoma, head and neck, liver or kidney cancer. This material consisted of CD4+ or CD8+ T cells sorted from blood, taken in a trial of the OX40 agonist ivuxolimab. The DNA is TGTGCCACCAGCAGAGATAAGAGACTAGCGGGAGGAACAGATACGCAGTATTTT. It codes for CATSRDKRLAGGTDTQYF.